This T cell receptor beta chain was identified during a study of blood T cell repertoires in COVID-19. Study details: The analysed material was cDNA or gDNA that came from T cells, B-cell-depleted T cells, or PBMCs.

In germline, CDR1 is SGHTA, CDR2 FQGNSA. The CDR3 is 14 amino acids. V trimming: 3 bases; J trimming: 7 bases; junction bases outside the gene matches: 2. Here immunoSEQ multiplex PCR was the method, and the copy in TCRdb shows in-frame clones only, minus some. The table shows under 250,000 clones, with around nine tenths occurring only once. Followed over time, Seattle patients had been enrolled while infection was active. This receptor was taken from a man aged 45-65 years with COVID-19, enrolled during active disease. The material sequenced was peripheral blood. This rearrangement joins TRBV7-2 to TRBJ2-2; 10 bases are a match to TRBD2. CDR3 nucleotide sequence: TGTGCCAGCAGCTTTAGCGGGGGGAACGGGGAGCTGTTTTTT. It encodes CASSFSGGNGELFF.